This TCR beta chain is drawn from a study of graft-versus-host responses after intestinal transplantation. Study outcomes and limitations: GvH clones detected in recipient marrow included some appearing first in ileum or blood.

Only in-frame clones appear in the TCRdb table, and some are missing; sequencing was by immunoSEQ multiplex PCR. The sample carries 99,000 or so clones, under 95% recorded once. A note on this clone: Its target is not known.

Germline CDR1 is MNHEY and CDR2 is SVGAGI. V was clipped by 6 bases and J by 2 bases, with 14 bases between them. The CDR3 contains 15 residues. The clonotype was recovered from a human donor who was the organ donor for an intestinal transplant. The rearrangement joins TRBV6-5 to TRBJ2-1, with a weak D call TRBD1 (5 bases). The material sequenced was unstimulated CD8+ T cells sorted from spleen or lymph node cells, taken before transplant. CDR3 residues: CASRQGPSPYNEQFF. The DNA of the CDR3 is TGTGCCAGCAGGCAGGGTCCGAGTCCCTACAATGAGCAGTTCTTC.